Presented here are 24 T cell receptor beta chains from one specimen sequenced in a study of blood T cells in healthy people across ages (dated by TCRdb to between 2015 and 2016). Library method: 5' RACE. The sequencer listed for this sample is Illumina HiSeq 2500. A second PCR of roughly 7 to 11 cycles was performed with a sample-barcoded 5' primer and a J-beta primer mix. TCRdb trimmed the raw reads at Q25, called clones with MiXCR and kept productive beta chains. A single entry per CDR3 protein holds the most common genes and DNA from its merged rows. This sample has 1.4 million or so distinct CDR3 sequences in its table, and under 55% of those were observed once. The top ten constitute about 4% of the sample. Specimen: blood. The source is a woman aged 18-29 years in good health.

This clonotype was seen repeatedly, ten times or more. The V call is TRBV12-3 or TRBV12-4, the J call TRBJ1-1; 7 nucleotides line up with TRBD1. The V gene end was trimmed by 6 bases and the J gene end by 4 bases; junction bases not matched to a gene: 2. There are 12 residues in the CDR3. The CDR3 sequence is CASSNRGTEAFF. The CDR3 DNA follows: TGTGCCAGCAGCAACAGGGGCACTGAAGCTTTCTTT.

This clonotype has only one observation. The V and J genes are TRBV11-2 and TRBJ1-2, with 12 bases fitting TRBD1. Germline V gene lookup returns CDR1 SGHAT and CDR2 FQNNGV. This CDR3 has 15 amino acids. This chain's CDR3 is CIGATPGQGARGYTF. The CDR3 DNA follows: TGTATTGGGGCCACCCCGGGACAGGGGGCGCGAGGCTACACCTTC.

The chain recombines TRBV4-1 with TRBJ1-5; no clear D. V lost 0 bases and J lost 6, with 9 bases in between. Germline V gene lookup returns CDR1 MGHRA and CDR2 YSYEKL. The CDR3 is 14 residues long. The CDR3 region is CASSQEDSGQPQHF. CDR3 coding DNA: TGCGCCAGCAGCCAAGAAGATAGTGGTCAGCCCCAGCATTTT.

The chain's CDR3 is CASSTNSNEKLFF. CDR3 nucleotide sequence: TGTGCCAGCTCAACGAACAGCAATGAAAAACTGTTTTTT. This chain uses TRBV18 with TRBJ1-4, with D hard to call. CDR1 is KGHSH, CDR2 LQKENI, per germline. The CDR3 is 13 residues long. V lost 5 bases and J lost 5, with 9 bases in between.

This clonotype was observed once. The CDR3 is CASSLQGAGGPDIQYF. The CDR3 bases are TGTGCCAGCAGCCTCCAAGGAGCGGGAGGGCCCGACATTCAGTACTTC. The V call is TRBV7-2, the J call TRBJ2-4; 10 positions match TRBD2. V was clipped by 5 bases and J by 8 bases; unmatched bases: 12. The V gene's germline CDR1 is SGHTA and CDR2 FQGNSA. The CDR3 has 16 residues.

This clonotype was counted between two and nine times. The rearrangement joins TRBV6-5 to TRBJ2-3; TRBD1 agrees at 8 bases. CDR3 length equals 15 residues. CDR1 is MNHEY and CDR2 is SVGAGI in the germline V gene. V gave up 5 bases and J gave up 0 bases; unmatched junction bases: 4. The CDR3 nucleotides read TGTGCCAGCAGTCAGACAGGGGCTAGCACAGATACGCAGTATTTT. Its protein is CASSQTGASTDTQYF.

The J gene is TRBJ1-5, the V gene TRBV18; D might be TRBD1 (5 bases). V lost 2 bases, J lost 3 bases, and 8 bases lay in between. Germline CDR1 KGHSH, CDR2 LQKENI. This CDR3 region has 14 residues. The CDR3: CASSPFRDNQPQHF. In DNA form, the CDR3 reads TGTGCCAGCTCACCATTCAGGGACAATCAGCCCCAGCATTTT. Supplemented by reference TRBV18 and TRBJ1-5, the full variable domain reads NAGVMQNPRHLVRRRGQEARLRCSPMKGHSHVYWYRQLPEEGLKFMVYLQKENIIDESGMPKERFSAEFPKEGPSILRIQQVVRGDSAAYFCASSPFRDNQPQHFGDGTRLSIL.

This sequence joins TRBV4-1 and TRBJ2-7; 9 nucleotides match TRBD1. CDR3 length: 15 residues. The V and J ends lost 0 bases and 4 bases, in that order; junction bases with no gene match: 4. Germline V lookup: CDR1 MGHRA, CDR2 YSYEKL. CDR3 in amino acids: CASSQDGTGHYEQYF. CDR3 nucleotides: TGCGCCAGCAGCCAAGATGGGACAGGGCATTACGAGCAGTACTTC.

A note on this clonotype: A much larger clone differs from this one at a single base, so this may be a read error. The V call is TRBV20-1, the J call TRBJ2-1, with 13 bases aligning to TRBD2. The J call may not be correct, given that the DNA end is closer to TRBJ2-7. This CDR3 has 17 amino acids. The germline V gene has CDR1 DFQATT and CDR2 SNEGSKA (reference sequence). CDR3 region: CSARDYGLAGDNNEQYF. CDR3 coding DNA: TGCAGTGCTAGAGATTACGGACTAGCGGGGGACAACAATGAGCAGTACTTC.

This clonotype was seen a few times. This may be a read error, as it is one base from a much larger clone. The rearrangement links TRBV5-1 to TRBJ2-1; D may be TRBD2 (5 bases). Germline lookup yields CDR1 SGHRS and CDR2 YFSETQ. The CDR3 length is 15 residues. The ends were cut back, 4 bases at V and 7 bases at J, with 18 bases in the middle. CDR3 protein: CASSPEGLLGNEQFF. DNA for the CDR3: TGCGCCAGCAGCCCCGAAGGACTCTTGGGGAATGAGCAGTTCTTC. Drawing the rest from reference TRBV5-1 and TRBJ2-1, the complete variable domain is KAGVTQTPRYLIKTRGQQVTLSCSPISGHRSVSWYQQTPGQGLQFLFEYFSETQRNKGNFPGRFSGRQFSNSRSEMNVSTLELGDSALYLCASSPEGLLGNEQFFGPGTRLTVL.

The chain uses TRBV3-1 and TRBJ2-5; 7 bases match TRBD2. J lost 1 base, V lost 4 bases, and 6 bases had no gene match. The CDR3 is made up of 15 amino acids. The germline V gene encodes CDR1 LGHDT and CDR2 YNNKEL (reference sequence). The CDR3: CASSPQVAGQETQYF. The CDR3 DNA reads TGTGCCAGCAGCCCCCAAGTAGCGGGCCAAGAGACCCAGTACTTC.

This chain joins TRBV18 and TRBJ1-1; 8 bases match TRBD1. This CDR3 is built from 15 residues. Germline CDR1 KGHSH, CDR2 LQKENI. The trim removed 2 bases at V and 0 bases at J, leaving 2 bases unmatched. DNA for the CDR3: TGTGCCAGCTCACCATCGGACAGGGTGAACACTGAAGCTTTCTTT. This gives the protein CASSPSDRVNTEAFF.

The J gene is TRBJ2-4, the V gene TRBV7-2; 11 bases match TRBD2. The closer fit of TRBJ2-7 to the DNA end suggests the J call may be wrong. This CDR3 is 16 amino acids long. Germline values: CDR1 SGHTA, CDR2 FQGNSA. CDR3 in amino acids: CASSMTSGTSAYEQYF. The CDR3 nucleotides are TGTGCCAGCAGCATGACTAGCGGGACGTCGGCCTACGAGCAGTACTTC.

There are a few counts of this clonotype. CDR3: CSVEASTGSYEQYF. The CDR3 bases are TGCAGCGTTGAAGCTTCGACGGGGAGCTACGAGCAGTACTTC. The rearrangement joins TRBV29-1 to TRBJ2-7; tentative D call: TRBD2 (5 bases). The CDR3 totals 14 residues. From germline, CDR1 is SQVTM and CDR2 ANQGSEA. Trimming took off 1 base at V and 3 bases at J, with 13 bases between the two ends.

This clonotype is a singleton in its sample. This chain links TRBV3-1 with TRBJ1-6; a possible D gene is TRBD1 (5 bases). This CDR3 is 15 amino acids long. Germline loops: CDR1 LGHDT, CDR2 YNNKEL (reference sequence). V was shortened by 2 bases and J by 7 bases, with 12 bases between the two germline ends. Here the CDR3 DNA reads TGTGCCAGCAGCCAACTTGTTCGGGGGAATTCACCCCTCCACTTT. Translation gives CASSQLVRGNSPLHF.

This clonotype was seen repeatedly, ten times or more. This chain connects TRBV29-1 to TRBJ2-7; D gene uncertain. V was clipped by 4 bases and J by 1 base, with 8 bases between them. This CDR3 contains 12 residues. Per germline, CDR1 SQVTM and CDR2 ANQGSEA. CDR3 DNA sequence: TGCAGCGTTGTGGGCAGTTCCTACGAGCAGTACTTC. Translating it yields CSVVGSSYEQYF.

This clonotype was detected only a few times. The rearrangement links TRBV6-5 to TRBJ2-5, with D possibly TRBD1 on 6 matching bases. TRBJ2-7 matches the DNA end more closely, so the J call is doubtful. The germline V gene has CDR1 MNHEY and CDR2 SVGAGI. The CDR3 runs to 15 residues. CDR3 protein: CASSSVGTLTYEQYF. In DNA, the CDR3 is TGTGCCAGCAGTTCCGTCGGGACACTCACCTACGAGCAGTACTTC.

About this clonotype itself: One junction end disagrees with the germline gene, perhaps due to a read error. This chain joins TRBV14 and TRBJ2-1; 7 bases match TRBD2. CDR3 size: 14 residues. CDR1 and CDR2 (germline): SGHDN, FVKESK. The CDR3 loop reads CAGSLAGAYNEQFF. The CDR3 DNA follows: TGTGCCGGCAGCCTTGCGGGGGCCTACAATGAGCAGTTCTTC.

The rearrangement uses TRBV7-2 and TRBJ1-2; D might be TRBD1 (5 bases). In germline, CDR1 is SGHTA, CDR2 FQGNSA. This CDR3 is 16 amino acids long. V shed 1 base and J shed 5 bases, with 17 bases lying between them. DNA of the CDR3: TGTGCCAGCAGCTTAGAATGGACACTAATGTATTATGGCTACACCTTC. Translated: CASSLEWTLMYYGYTF.

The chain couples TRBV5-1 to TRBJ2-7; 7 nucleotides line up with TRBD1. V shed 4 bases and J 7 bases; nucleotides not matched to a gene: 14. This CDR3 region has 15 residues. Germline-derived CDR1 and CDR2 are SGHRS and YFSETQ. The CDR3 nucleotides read TGCGCCAGCAGCCAGCCTAAGGGGGCAATTAATGAGCAGTACTTC. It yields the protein CASSQPKGAINEQYF.

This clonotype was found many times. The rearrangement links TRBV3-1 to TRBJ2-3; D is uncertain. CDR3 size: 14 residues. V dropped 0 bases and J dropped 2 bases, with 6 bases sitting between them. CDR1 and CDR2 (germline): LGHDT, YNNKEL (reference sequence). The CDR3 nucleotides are TGTGCCAGCAGCCAAGAAACTTTCACAGATACGCAGTATTTT. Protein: CASSQETFTDTQYF.

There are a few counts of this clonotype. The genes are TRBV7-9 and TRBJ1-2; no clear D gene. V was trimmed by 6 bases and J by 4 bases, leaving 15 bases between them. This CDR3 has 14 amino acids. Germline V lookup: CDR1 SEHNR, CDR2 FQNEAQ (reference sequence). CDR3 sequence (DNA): TGTGCCAGCAGGGATGGCATCTTGACCTATGGCTACACCTTC. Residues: CASRDGILTYGYTF. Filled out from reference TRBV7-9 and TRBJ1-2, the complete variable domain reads DTGVSQNPRHKITKRGQNVTFRCDPISEHNRLYWYRQTLGQGPEFLTYFQNEAQLEKSRLLSDRFSAERPKGSFSTLEIQRTEQGDSAMYLCASRDGILTYGYTFGSGTRLTVV.

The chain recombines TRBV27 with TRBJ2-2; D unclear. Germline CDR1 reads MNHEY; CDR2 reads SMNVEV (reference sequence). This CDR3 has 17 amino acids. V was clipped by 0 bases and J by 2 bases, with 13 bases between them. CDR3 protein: CASSLSPPMRNTGELFF. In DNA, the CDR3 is TGTGCCAGCAGTTTATCGCCACCGATGAGAAACACCGGGGAGCTGTTTTTT.

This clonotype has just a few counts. CDR3 amino acids: CASIPGRTSGGETQYF. CDR3 sequence (DNA): TGTGCCAGCATCCCGGGTCGGACTAGCGGGGGAGAGACCCAGTACTTC. V gene TRBV6-2 or TRBV6-3 combines with J gene TRBJ2-5, with 13 bases aligning to TRBD2. Trimming at V came to 7 bases and at J to 4 bases, leaving 9 bases not matched to a gene. The CDR3 covers 16 residues. Germline V gene data show CDR1 as MNHEY and CDR2 as SVGEGT.